These 25 T cell receptor beta chains share one sample of origin, sequenced in a study of CD8+ T cells in alopecia areata. In each case, RNA was isolated and then reverse transcribed into cDNA as the sequencing template. This table comes from immunoSEQ multiplex PCR, and its TCRdb copy is limited to in-frame clones, with some not included. The sample records about 110,000 clones, about 50% being singletons. The sequencing input was NKG2D-low CD8+ T cells sorted from blood. The receptors were gathered from a human donor with alopecia areata.

V gene TRBV4-1 combines with J gene TRBJ2-1, with 7 positions matching TRBD1. Trimming removed 3 bases from V and 5 bases from J; junction bases left unmatched: 10. CDR1 and CDR2 (germline): MGHRA, YSYEKL. The CDR3 has 16 amino acids. The CDR3: CASSHPRDSSNNEQFF. The CDR3 nucleotides are TGCGCCAGCAGCCACCCCCGGGACAGCAGCAACAATGAGCAGTTCTTC.

This clone was detected once. The J gene is TRBJ2-1, the V gene TRBV13; maybe TRBD1 (7 bases). CDR3 length equals 16 residues. Germline V CDR1 and CDR2: PRHDT, FYEKMQ (reference sequence). V gave up 4 bases and J gave up 6 bases, with 19 bases separating them. The CDR3 coding sequence is TGTGCCAGCAGCTCGAGGACACTCCAGGGGGGCAATGAGCAGTTCTTC. Amino acid sequence: CASSSRTLQGGNEQFF.

The chain is built from TRBV28 and TRBJ2-2; the D gene is possibly TRBD1 (6 bases). Per the germline V gene, CDR1 is MDHEN and CDR2 is SYDVKM. V was cut by 10 bases and J by 5 bases, with 17 bases left in between. This CDR3 has 14 residues. The CDR3 DNA follows: TGTGCCATCCGACCACAGGGCTTAACCGGGGAGCTGTTTTTT. It yields the protein CAIRPQGLTGELFF.

The chain is built from TRBV14 and TRBJ2-5; TRBD2 might be the D (6 bases). Germline V lookup: CDR1 SGHDN, CDR2 FVKESK. This CDR3 is 18 amino acids long. V shed 0 bases and J shed 2 bases, with 19 bases lying between them. CDR3 in DNA: TGTGCCAGCAGCCAAGAGTCCTTGGAGGACTACCCACAAGAGACCCAGTACTTC. Translating gives CASSQESLEDYPQETQYF. The variable domain in full, with the rest retrieved from reference TRBV14 and TRBJ2-5, is EAGVTQFPSHSVIEKGQTVTLRCDPISGHDNLYWYRRVMGKEIKFLLHFVKESKQDESGMPNNRFLAERTGGTYSTLKVQPAELEDSGVYFCASSQESLEDYPQETQYFGPGTRLLVL.

The chain combines TRBV5-6 with TRBJ2-2; D unclear. The germline gives CDR1 SGHDT, CDR2 YYEEEE. The CDR3 totals 16 residues. V shed 4 bases and J shed 1 base, with 14 bases lying between them. The CDR3 is CASSRQWGQNTGELFF. DNA of the CDR3: TGTGCCAGCAGCCGGCAATGGGGTCAGAACACCGGGGAGCTGTTTTTT.

This clone was seen more than once but under ten times. The chain is built from TRBV6-5 and TRBJ1-3; D gene uncertain. The germline V gene encodes CDR1 MNHEY and CDR2 SVGAGI. This CDR3 contains 14 residues. V gave up 5 bases and J gave up 0 bases, with 8 bases separating them. The CDR3 sequence: CASSHDNSGNTIYF. CDR3 coding DNA: TGTGCCAGCAGTCACGACAACTCTGGAAACACCATATATTTT.

The chain links TRBV2 to TRBJ2-1, with D tentatively TRBD1 or TRBD2 (6 bases each). Trimming left V 1 base short and J 8 bases short, with 9 bases between. Germline-derived CDR1 and CDR2 are SNHLY and FYNNEI. The CDR3 spans 13 residues. CDR3 DNA: TGTGCCAGCAGTGAAGGGAGGGGGGATGAGCAGTTCTTC. This encodes CASSEGRGDEQFF.

This clone appeared once. The chain links TRBV11-2 to TRBJ2-7, with D possibly being TRBD1 or TRBD2 (6 bases each). Deletions cut 1 base from V and 2 bases from J, with 12 bases between. Germline V gene sequence: CDR1 SGHAT, CDR2 FQNNGV. This CDR3 region has 15 residues. The CDR3 region is CASSLGAGEAYEQYF. CDR3 sequence (DNA): TGTGCCAGCAGCTTAGGGGCAGGGGAGGCCTACGAGCAGTACTTC. Combining the CDR3 with reference TRBV11-2 and TRBJ2-7 gives the whole variable domain EAGVAQSPRYKIIEKRQSVAFWCNPISGHATLYWYQQILGQGPKLLIQFQNNGVVDDSQLPKDRFSAERLKGVDSTLKIQPAKLEDSAVYLCASSLGAGEAYEQYFGPGTRLTVT.

This chain connects TRBV29-1 to TRBJ2-7, with a possible D match to TRBD1 (6 bases). This CDR3 spans 13 amino acids. V was trimmed by 3 bases and J by 2 bases, leaving 11 bases between them. Germline CDR1 SQVTM, CDR2 ANQGSEA. CDR3 protein: CSVETTGPYEQYF. In DNA form, the CDR3 reads TGCAGCGTTGAGACGACAGGACCCTACGAGCAGTACTTC.

J is TRBJ1-5 and V is TRBV27; no clear D gene. The germline V gene has CDR1 MNHEY and CDR2 SMNVEV (reference sequence). The CDR3 spans 13 residues. V lost 8 bases, J lost 6 bases, and 14 bases lay in between. The CDR3 nucleotides are TGTGCCAGCGCTTTAAGCTTCGGTCAGCCCCAGCATTTT. This translates into CASALSFGQPQHF.

In this sample, this clone turned up a few times. The chain links TRBV14 to TRBJ2-3; D remains ambiguous. The ends were cut back, 1 base at V and 0 bases at J, with 11 bases in the middle. The CDR3 has 16 residues. Germline V gene data show CDR1 as SGHDN and CDR2 as FVKESK. DNA for the CDR3: TGTGCCAGCAGCCAAGTCAGTTGGCGGAGCACAGATACGCAGTATTTT. This codes for CASSQVSWRSTDTQYF. The full variable domain, completed using reference TRBV14 and TRBJ2-3, is EAGVTQFPSHSVIEKGQTVTLRCDPISGHDNLYWYRRVMGKEIKFLLHFVKESKQDESGMPNNRFLAERTGGTYSTLKVQPAELEDSGVYFCASSQVSWRSTDTQYFGPGTRLTVL.

The rearrangement uses TRBV13 and TRBJ2-1, with D uncertain. CDR1 PRHDT and CDR2 FYEKMQ come from the germline V gene (reference sequence). V was shortened by 0 bases and J by 7 bases, with 4 bases between the two germline ends. CDR3 length equals 12 residues. The CDR3 is CASSLGGNEQFF. The CDR3 DNA is TGTGCCAGCAGCTTAGGAGGGAATGAGCAGTTCTTC.

This clone appeared a few times. This chain connects TRBV27 to TRBJ2-3; 10 bases align to TRBD2. V dropped 6 bases and J dropped 3; count of bases not matched to a gene: 15. CDR1 is MNHEY, CDR2 SMNVEV, per germline (reference sequence). CDR3 size: 18 residues. The chain's CDR3 is CASSLAGAPRPGTDTQYF. The CDR3 DNA sequence: TGTGCCAGCAGCCTAGCGGGAGCTCCTCGCCCTGGAACAGATACGCAGTATTTT.

V and J are TRBV5-6 and TRBJ2-7, with 9 bases fitting TRBD2. The J segment lost 4 bases and the V segment lost 4 bases, leaving 9 bases of the junction unmatched. In germline, CDR1 is SGHDT, CDR2 YYEEEE. The CDR3 contains 15 residues. CDR3: CASSLNSGRVYEQYF. DNA for the CDR3: TGTGCCAGCAGCCTCAATAGCGGGAGAGTGTACGAGCAGTACTTC. The whole variable domain, filled in from reference TRBV5-6 and TRBJ2-7, reads DAGVTQSPTHLIKTRGQQVTLRCSPKSGHDTVSWYQQALGQGPQFIFQYYEEEERQRGNFPDRFSGHQFPNYSSELNVNALLLGDSALYLCASSLNSGRVYEQYFGPGTRLTVT.

The chain recombines TRBV27 with TRBJ2-3, with 9 bases aligning to TRBD1. The CDR3 contains 15 residues. V lost 7 bases, J lost 1 base, and 6 bases stayed unmatched. Germline CDR1 reads MNHEY; CDR2 reads SMNVEV (reference sequence). This CDR3 is CASKYRDRGTDTQYF. Here the CDR3 DNA reads TGTGCCAGCAAGTACCGGGACAGGGGCACAGATACGCAGTATTTT.

Turning to this clone: A far larger clone is one nucleotide away, so this likely arose from a read error. The chain is built from TRBV27 and TRBJ1-1, with D unresolved. Trimming pared 5 bases from V and 0 bases from J, leaving 4 bases between. Germline CDR1 MNHEY, CDR2 SMNVEV (reference sequence). CDR3 length: 12 residues. CDR3 DNA: TGTGCCAGCAGTCGGCTGAACACTGAAGCTTTCTTT. It yields the protein CASSRLNTEAFF.

This clone was seen only a few times. V usage is TRBV28 and J usage is TRBJ1-2; TRBD1 aligns across 9 bases. CDR1 is MDHEN, CDR2 SYDVKM, per germline. The CDR3 contains 14 residues. The ends lost 6 bases at V and 8 bases at J; junction bases unmatched: 10. For the CDR3, the DNA is TGTGCCAGCAGGCCCCCGGGACAGGGATCCGGCTACACCTTC. Translation gives CASRPPGQGSGYTF.

The chain has TRBV25-1 and TRBJ2-1; the match to TRBD2 covers 12 bases. The CDR3 extends over 16 amino acids. Germline trimming cut 6 bases from V and 1 base from J; bases unmatched to any gene: 4. Germline-derived CDR1 and CDR2 are MGHDK and SYGVNS. CDR3: CASRATSGRSYNEQFF. CDR3 nucleotides: TGTGCCAGCAGGGCCACTAGCGGGAGGTCCTACAATGAGCAGTTCTTC.

This clone occurred a few times. A read error may explain this, as a much larger clone is one base away. The chain carries TRBV4-1 and TRBJ1-1, with D hard to call. Germline V gene sequence: CDR1 MGHRA, CDR2 YSYEKL. The CDR3 consists of 18 residues. Trimming took off 0 bases at V and 8 bases at J, with 25 bases between the two ends. The CDR3 protein is CASSQDHTPGLFTVEAFF. The DNA for the CDR3 is TGCGCCAGCAGCCAAGACCACACACCGGGTCTTTTTACCGTAGAAGCTTTCTTT.

This clone was detected a few times. The V gene is TRBV29-1, the J gene TRBJ1-1; D is unresolved. Looked up from germline, CDR1 is SQVTM and CDR2 is ANQGSEA. This CDR3 is 13 amino acids long. V lost 4 bases and J lost 0, with 9 bases in between. The CDR3 sequence: CSVVEGVNTEAFF. The CDR3 nucleotides read TGCAGCGTTGTGGAGGGTGTGAACACTGAAGCTTTCTTT. The variable domain in full, completed from reference TRBV29-1 and TRBJ1-1, reads SAVISQKPSRDICQRGTSLTIQCQVDSQVTMMFWYRQQPGQSLTLIATANQGSEATYESGFVIDKFPISRPNLTFSTLTVSNMSPEDSSIYLCSVVEGVNTEAFFGQGTRLTVV.

The rearrangement links TRBV29-1 to TRBJ2-7, with a tentative D call TRBD2 (5 bases). The CDR3 has 14 amino acids. Germline CDR1 is SQVTM and CDR2 is ANQGSEA. V was cut by 7 bases and J by 7 bases, with 23 bases left in between. This CDR3 reads CSARGLSTTWEQYF. CDR3 bases: TGCAGCGCCCGAGGTCTGTCGACTACTTGGGAGCAGTACTTC.

The V call is TRBV15, the J call TRBJ2-5; TRBD2 agrees at 7 bases. The CDR3 consists of 13 residues. Trimming cost V 5 bases and J 5 bases; bases outside gene matches: 5. Germline lookup yields CDR1 LNHNV and CDR2 YYDKDF (reference sequence). CDR3 region: CATSGGVRETQYF. DNA for the CDR3: TGTGCCACCAGCGGGGGGGTCCGGGAGACCCAGTACTTC. Looking up the rest from reference TRBV15 and TRBJ2-5 gives the full variable domain: DAMVIQNPRYQVTQFGKPVTLSCSQTLNHNVMYWYQQKSSQAPKLLFHYYDKDFNNEADTPDNFQSRRPNTSFCFLDIRSPGLGDTAMYLCATSGGVRETQYFGPGTRLLVL.

This clone has just a few counts. The J gene is TRBJ2-1, the V gene TRBV27; D uncertain. The V end was cut by 3 bases, the J end by 4 bases, with 4 bases between. CDR1 is MNHEY and CDR2 is SMNVEV in the germline V gene (reference sequence). The length of the CDR3 is 12 residues. CDR3 loop: CASSLSYNEQFF. Here the CDR3 DNA reads TGTGCCAGCAGTTTGTCTTACAATGAGCAGTTCTTC.

CDR3 region: CASSVGFGNYGYTF. CDR3 DNA: TGTGCCAGCAGCGTTGGCTTCGGCAACTATGGCTACACCTTC. The chain employs TRBV9 and TRBJ1-2; D ambiguous. V was pared by 2 bases and J by 2 bases, with 10 bases between. Per the germline V gene, CDR1 is SGDLS and CDR2 is YYNGEE. This CDR3 spans 14 amino acids.

In DNA form, the CDR3 reads TGCAGCACCATTGGCAGGTACAATGAGCAGTTCTTC. Translated, it gives CSTIGRYNEQFF. The chain combines TRBV29-1 with TRBJ2-1; D call uncertain. The length of the CDR3 is 12 residues. V lost 8 bases to trimming and J lost 4 bases, with 12 bases between them. Germline V gene sequence: CDR1 SQVTM, CDR2 ANQGSEA.